Listed here are 5 T cell receptor beta chains from one sample, sequenced in a study of T cells in localized non-small cell lung cancer. The table came from immunoSEQ multiplex PCR; TCRdb's copy has only in-frame clones and leaves some out. The sample shows tens of thousands of clones, 80% to 90% of them seen only once. Material: peripheral blood, obtained before any cancer treatment. The receptors were sampled from a man aged 35 to 69 with stage I lung adenocarcinoma.

This clone was recorded only once. V gene TRBV7-9 combines with J gene TRBJ1-1; unclear D gene. There are 15 residues in the CDR3. Germline loops: CDR1 SEHNR, CDR2 FQNEAQ (reference sequence). V lost 2 bases and J lost 1, with 11 bases in between. The CDR3 DNA follows: TGTGCCAGCAGCTTAAAAGGACGGACGAACACTGAAGCTTTCTTT. Amino acid sequence: CASSLKGRTNTEAFF.

The rearrangement uses TRBV7-3 and TRBJ2-2; D is ambiguous. There are 16 residues in the CDR3. V lost 5 bases, J lost 1 base, and 14 bases lay in between. Germline CDR1 is SGHTA and CDR2 is FQGTGA. The CDR3 loop reads CASSPQDPRNTGELFF. The CDR3 region has the DNA TGTGCCAGCAGCCCGCAGGACCCCAGGAACACCGGGGAGCTGTTTTTT. Filled out from reference TRBV7-3 and TRBJ2-2, the complete variable domain reads GAGVSQTPSNKVTEKGKYVELRCDPISGHTALYWYRQSLGQGPEFLIYFQGTGAADDSGLPNDRFFAVRPEGSVSTLKIQRTERGDSAVYLCASSPQDPRNTGELFFGEGSRLTVL.

V and J are TRBV18 and TRBJ2-4; D perhaps matches TRBD2 (5 bases). This CDR3 region has 15 residues. Germline loops: CDR1 KGHSH, CDR2 LQKENI. Trimming removed 3 bases from V and 4 bases from J, with 13 bases in between. The CDR3 DNA reads as TGTGCCAGCTCACCCCCGGGAAGTTCGAAAAACATTCAGTACTTC. It encodes CASSPPGSSKNIQYF.

The chain is built from TRBV28 and TRBJ1-3; D may be TRBD1 (6 bases). The V end was cut by 4 bases, the J end by 0 bases, with 13 bases between. Per the germline V gene, CDR1 is MDHEN and CDR2 is SYDVKM. The CDR3 consists of 16 residues. The CDR3 bases are TGTGCCAGCAGTTCGAGGGGACATTTCTCTGGAAACACCATATATTTT. It encodes CASSSRGHFSGNTIYF.

V gene TRBV28 combines with J gene TRBJ1-1; possibly TRBD1 for D (6 bases). The length of the CDR3 is 20 residues. Trimming took 1 base from V and 0 from J, leaving 24 bases between them. Per the germline V gene, CDR1 is MDHEN and CDR2 is SYDVKM. The CDR3 nucleotides read TGTGCCAGCAGTTTATTAGTCCGGGCAGACAGGTTAGAAATGAACACTGAAGCTTTCTTT. It codes for CASSLLVRADRLEMNTEAFF.